This entry concerns a single TCR beta chain. Antigen specificity is unknown. PCR involved 60 Vbeta and 13 Jbeta primers. Repertoires were generated with immunoSEQ multiplex PCR, while TCRdb's copy carries only in-frame clones and drops some. The data show under 200,000 clones, with about 76% seen just once and approximately 0.4% held by the top ten. This sample is drawn from a study of cytomegalovirus exposure and HLA in healthy donors. Broader study findings: Clonal expansion was found to be greater in HLA-associated TCR beta chains than in equally common others in a later analysis. Links to common viral pathogens appeared, in a later analysis, for several of the most significant clusters.

This receptor was obtained from a male donor in good health and CMV-seropositive. The source material was PBMCs.

The CDR3 here is CASSESGGSSVARQYF. CDR3 sequence (DNA): TGTGCCAGCAGCGAGTCCGGAGGTAGCTCTGTGGCTCGGCAGTACTTC. V and J are TRBV9 and TRBJ2-7; TRBD2 is a possible D gene (5 bases). Germline V gene lookup returns CDR1 SGDLS and CDR2 YYNGEE. The CDR3 covers 16 residues. V was shortened by 3 bases and J by 9 bases, with 25 bases between the two germline ends.